This T cell receptor beta chain was profiled in a study of cytomegalovirus exposure and HLA in healthy donors. Study-level information: Most genotyped donors, about four fifths of roughly 400, had Caucasian-associated genetic ancestry.

Between the trimmed V and J ends, which lost 0 bases and 2 bases, there was a span of 9 bases. Germline-derived CDR1 and CDR2 are SGHNT and YYREEE (reference sequence). The CDR3 runs 14 residues. 13 Jbeta primers and 60 Vbeta primers were used for the PCR. Libraries were prepared by immunoSEQ multiplex PCR; TCRdb keeps only in-frame clonotypes and omits some of them. The data hold more than 85,000 clones, with roughly 63% observed a single time. With regard to this clone: No antigen is known for it.

General study points: As a later analysis showed, several of the most significant clusters appeared to be linked to common viral pathogens. Most CMV-associated TCR beta chains appeared HLA-restricted in a later analysis. A cluster of highly shared sequence variants was likely a sequencing artifact.

The sequence was obtained from a woman in her sixties or seventies in good health and CMV-seropositive. This chain links TRBV5-4 with TRBJ2-7; D not certain. The sample taken for sequencing was PBMCs. CDR3: CASSLDRNAYEQYF. As DNA, the CDR3 is TGTGCCAGCAGCTTGGACAGAAACGCCTACGAGCAGTACTTC.